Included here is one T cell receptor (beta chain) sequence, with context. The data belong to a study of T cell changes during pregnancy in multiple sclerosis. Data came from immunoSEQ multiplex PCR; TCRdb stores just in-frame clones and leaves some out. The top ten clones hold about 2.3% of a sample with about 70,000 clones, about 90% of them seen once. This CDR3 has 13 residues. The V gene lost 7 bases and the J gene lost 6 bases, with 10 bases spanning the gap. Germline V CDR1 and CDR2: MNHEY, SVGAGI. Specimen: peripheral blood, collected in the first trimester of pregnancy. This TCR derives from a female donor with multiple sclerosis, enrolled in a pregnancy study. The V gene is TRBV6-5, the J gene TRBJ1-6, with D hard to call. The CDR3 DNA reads TGTGCCAGCACTCAGGTTTCTAATTCACCCCTCCACTTT. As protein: CASTQVSNSPLHF.